Each of the 20 T cell receptor beta chains below was sequenced from the same sample in a study of beta chain features in type 1 diabetes. Study observations and caveats: TCRB CDR3s were moderately but significantly shorter in Type 1 diabetes patients in all four CD4+ subsets.

Their target antigens are unknown. All of the isolated RNA was reverse transcribed, so expressed TCRB transcripts were sequenced. Profiled with immunoSEQ multiplex PCR; TCRdb holds only in-frame clones, not every one. The sample shows around 180,000 clones, 7% to 9% of them seen only once. The sequencing sample was made of central memory CD4+ T cells from blood. The receptors derive from a man in his late teens or twenties with type 1 diabetes.

The chain combines TRBV11-2 with TRBJ2-1; D gene uncertain. Germline assignment: CDR1 SGHAT and CDR2 FQNNGV. The CDR3 runs to 13 residues. The germline V and J ends were trimmed by 3 bases and 4 bases, with 7 bases remaining between them. The DNA of the CDR3 is TGTGCCAGCAGCTTTGCTAAATACAATGAGCAGTTCTTC. This translates into CASSFAKYNEQFF.

This clone came up a few times. The chain couples TRBV18 to TRBJ2-7, with no clear D. With 5 bases removed from V and 7 bases from J, the gap between germline ends came to 15 bases. Germline CDR1 reads KGHSH; CDR2 reads LQKENI. This CDR3 has 13 amino acids. Here the CDR3 reads CASSWALFGEQYF. The CDR3 bases are TGTGCCAGCTCATGGGCATTATTCGGAGAGCAGTACTTC.

The chain couples TRBV5-4 to TRBJ2-2; 10 bases line up with TRBD1. The CDR3 is 15 residues long. The V gene's germline CDR1 is SGHNT and CDR2 YYREEE (reference sequence). With V trimmed by 5 bases and J by 4 bases, 5 bases remained unmatched. CDR3 nucleotide sequence: TGTGCCAGCAGTCGACAGGGGGCAAGCACCGGGGAGCTGTTTTTT. Protein sequence: CASSRQGASTGELFF.

The sample holds a few counts of this clone. The chain joins TRBV5-6 to TRBJ2-5, with D possibly matching TRBD1 (5 bases). CDR1 and CDR2 (germline): SGHDT, YYEEEE. V was cut by 1 base and J by 2 bases, with 9 bases left in between. The CDR3 spans 14 residues. CDR3 loop: CASSLSGAQETQYF. DNA of the CDR3: TGTGCCAGCAGCTTGTCTGGGGCTCAAGAGACCCAGTACTTC. Full variable domain (remainder filled in from reference TRBV5-6 and TRBJ2-5): DAGVTQSPTHLIKTRGQQVTLRCSPKSGHDTVSWYQQALGQGPQFIFQYYEEEERQRGNFPDRFSGHQFPNYSSELNVNALLLGDSALYLCASSLSGAQETQYFGPGTRLLVL.

The chain combines TRBV11-2 with TRBJ2-3, with a tentative D call TRBD1 (6 bases). Trimming stripped 1 base from V and 2 bases from J, with 13 bases between. The germline V gene has CDR1 SGHAT and CDR2 FQNNGV. The CDR3 totals 16 residues. CDR3 sequence reads: CASSLVAGQLTDTQYF. For the CDR3, the DNA is TGTGCCAGCAGCTTAGTAGCCGGACAGCTCACAGATACGCAGTATTTT. Full variable domain (outside the CDR3, taken from reference TRBV11-2 and TRBJ2-3): EAGVAQSPRYKIIEKRQSVAFWCNPISGHATLYWYQQILGQGPKLLIQFQNNGVVDDSQLPKDRFSAERLKGVDSTLKIQPAKLEDSAVYLCASSLVAGQLTDTQYFGPGTRLTVL.

This chain links TRBV5-1 with TRBJ2-1, with D perhaps TRBD2 (5 bases). The CDR3 totals 14 residues. Germline CDR1 is SGHRS and CDR2 is YFSETQ. The ends were cut back, 2 bases at V and 10 bases at J, with 16 bases in the middle. This CDR3 reads CASSFPISGREQFF. CDR3 nucleotides: TGCGCCAGCAGCTTTCCTATCAGCGGACGAGAGCAGTTCTTC.

The CDR3 sequence is CASSLGWTGGGQTQYF. CDR3 coding DNA: TGTGCCAGCAGCTTAGGGTGGACGGGGGGAGGGCAGACCCAGTACTTC. This rearrangement joins TRBV7-2 to TRBJ2-5, with 7 bases that match TRBD2. V shed 1 base, J shed 6 bases, and the junction held 11 bases outside the gene matches. In germline, CDR1 is SGHTA, CDR2 FQGNSA. The CDR3 length is 16 residues.

This chain's CDR3 is CASIDSSGANVLTF. Here the CDR3 DNA reads TGTGCCAGCATTGACAGCTCTGGGGCCAACGTCCTGACTTTC. The chain employs TRBV28 and TRBJ2-6; TRBD1 is a possible D gene (5 bases). In germline, CDR1 is MDHEN, CDR2 SYDVKM. The ends were cut back, 7 bases at V and 0 bases at J, with 7 bases in the middle. This CDR3 is built from 14 residues.

Only a few counts were recorded for this clone. The chain has TRBV2 and TRBJ2-5; 8 bases agree with TRBD1. This CDR3 contains 14 residues. V trimming: 4 bases; J trimming: 3 bases; junction bases outside the gene matches: 4. CDR1 is SNHLY and CDR2 is FYNNEI in the germline V gene. The CDR3 reads CASSAGGYKETQYF. The DNA of the CDR3 is TGTGCCAGCAGTGCAGGGGGCTATAAAGAGACCCAGTACTTC.

The chain joins TRBV30 to TRBJ2-5, with a possible D match to TRBD2 (6 bases). V was trimmed by 0 bases and J by 7 bases, leaving 9 bases between them. The CDR3 loop spans 12 amino acids. Germline V gives CDR1 GTSNPN, CDR2 SVGIG (reference sequence). CDR3 coding DNA: TGTGCCTGGAGTGTACTGGGGGGGACCCAGTACTTC. Protein: CAWSVLGGTQYF. Supplemented by reference TRBV30 and TRBJ2-5, the full variable domain reads SQTIHQWPATLVQPVGSPLSLECTVEGTSNPNLYWYRQAAGRGLQLLFYSVGIGQISSEVPQNLSASRPQDRQFILSSKKLLLSDSGFYLCAWSVLGGTQYFGPGTRLLVL.

This clone has more than one count but fewer than ten. This sequence joins TRBV18 and TRBJ2-2; tentative D call: TRBD1 (6 bases). Trimming removed 1 base at V and 4 bases at J, with 10 bases between. CDR3 length: 15 amino acids. Germline V gene sequence: CDR1 KGHSH, CDR2 LQKENI. As DNA, the CDR3 is TGTGCCAGCTCACCACGCACAGGGCCCACCGGGGAGCTGTTTTTT. Protein: CASSPRTGPTGELFF.

This clone was detected only a few times. The chain couples TRBV1 to TRBJ1-1; TRBD1, the table's D call, lacks a check against the DNA. TRBV1 is reported as a pseudogene. CDR3 length: 12 amino acids. Here the CDR3 reads CTVLKGITEAFF. In DNA, the CDR3 is TGCACCGTTCTTAAGGGGATCACTGAAGCTTTCTTT.

Only a few counts were recorded for this clone. The chain couples TRBV7-8 to TRBJ2-4; no reliable D call. The CDR3 is 12 amino acids. V shed 3 bases and J shed 6 bases, with 6 bases lying between them. CDR1 is SGHVS and CDR2 is FQNEAQ in the germline V gene. Here the CDR3 reads CASSFSGNIQYF. The CDR3 bases are TGTGCCAGCAGCTTCTCGGGAAACATTCAGTACTTC.

The CDR3 DNA is TGTGCCAGCTCACAAGAACAGGGGTTAGATAATTCACCCCTCCACTTT. It yields the protein CASSQEQGLDNSPLHF. V usage is TRBV18 and J usage is TRBJ1-6, with 7 nucleotides matching TRBD1. Germline V gene sequence: CDR1 KGHSH, CDR2 LQKENI. The trim removed 4 bases at V and 5 bases at J, leaving 8 bases unmatched. This CDR3 spans 16 amino acids.

This clone showed up just a few times. The chain employs TRBV7-2 and TRBJ1-6; D uncertain. CDR1 is SGHTA, CDR2 FQGNSA, per germline. The germline V and J ends were trimmed by 5 bases and 4 bases, with 6 bases remaining between them. This CDR3 region has 13 residues. In nucleotides, the CDR3 is TGTGCCAGCAGCCGTGCGTATAATTCACCCCTCCACTTT. This translates into CASSRAYNSPLHF.

The chain carries TRBV4-1 and TRBJ1-1; TRBD1 matches at 8 bases. Germline lookup yields CDR1 MGHRA and CDR2 YSYEKL. The CDR3 is 20 amino acids. V shed 1 base, J shed 5 bases, and the junction held 21 bases outside the gene matches. The DNA of the CDR3 is TGCGCCAGCAGCCAAGGGACAGGGTTGAGGTATATCGTTCGAGGGACTGAAGCTTTCTTT. Translation: CASSQGTGLRYIVRGTEAFF.

A few counts support this clone. This chain joins TRBV6-1 and TRBJ2-2; D may be TRBD1 (6 bases). Trimming stripped 1 base from V and 3 bases from J, with 15 bases between. From germline, CDR1 is MNHNS and CDR2 SASEGT. The CDR3 length is 17 residues. The chain's CDR3 is CASSEEGVRRDTGELFF. Written as DNA, the CDR3 is TGTGCCAGCAGTGAAGAGGGGGTTCGAAGGGACACCGGGGAGCTGTTTTTT.

In its sample, this clone was seen a few times. This chain connects TRBV20-1 to TRBJ2-2; D is undetermined. The germline gives CDR1 DFQATT, CDR2 SNEGSKA (reference sequence). Trimming shortened V by 2 bases and J by 6 bases, and 4 bases separated the two germline ends. This CDR3 spans 11 amino acids. CDR3 nucleotides: TGCAGTGCTAGACGTTCCGGGGAGCTGTTTTTT. Translation gives CSARRSGELFF.

This chain joins TRBV28 and TRBJ1-1, with 9 bases lining up with TRBD1. Germline values: CDR1 MDHEN, CDR2 SYDVKM. After removal of 5 bases from V and 1 base from J, the junction contained 8 bases not matched to a gene. CDR3 length equals 16 residues. CDR3 region: CASSPGQGFTNTEAFF. The CDR3 DNA follows: TGTGCCAGCAGTCCAGGACAGGGGTTCACGAACACTGAAGCTTTCTTT. The whole variable domain, filled in from reference TRBV28 and TRBJ1-1, reads DVKVTQSSRYLVKRTGEKVFLECVQDMDHENMFWYRQDPGLGLRLIYFSYDVKMKEKGDIPEGYSVSREKKERFSLILESASTNQTSMYLCASSPGQGFTNTEAFFGQGTRLTVV.

This clone has just a few counts. The identical CDR3 is also encoded by other nucleotide sequences in the sample. The chain uses TRBV5-6 and TRBJ2-5; TRBD2 aligns across 12 bases. The CDR3 is made up of 15 amino acids. The junction had 3 bases not matched to a gene; V was cut back by 1 base and J by 5 bases. The germline V gene has CDR1 SGHDT and CDR2 YYEEEE. As DNA, the CDR3 is TGTGCCAGCAGCTTGCGGCTAGCGGGGGGGGAGACCCAGTACTTC. Amino acids: CASSLRLAGGETQYF.